The clone carrying this TCR beta chain came up once. Its target is not known. Germline CDR1 is MNHEY and CDR2 is SMNVEV (reference sequence). Between the trimmed V and J ends, which lost 10 bases and 0 bases, there was a span of 18 bases. This CDR3 is 16 amino acids long. This record belongs to a study of graft-versus-host responses after intestinal transplantation. For the study at large: All recipients were transplanted with multivisceral, liver-intestinal, or isolated intestinal grafts. Anti-thymocyte globulin induction, then tacrolimus and steroids for around 3 years, went to all recipients.

This table comes from immunoSEQ multiplex PCR, and its TCRdb copy is limited to in-frame clones, with some not included. The sample has more than 65,000 clones, roughly 84% seen once. General study findings and limits: There were GvH clones found in recipient marrow, and some of them appeared first in ileum or blood. Allografts carried high graft-versus-host to host-versus-graft clonal ratios in patients having graft-donor T cell macrochimerism.

This sequence joins TRBV27 and TRBJ2-2; tentative D call: TRBD2 (6 bases). The specimen was unstimulated CD4+ T cells sorted from spleen or lymph node cells, collected before transplant. This clonotype originated in a human donor who was the organ donor for an intestinal transplant. Here the CDR3 DNA reads TGTGCCACTAGCCGTAGGGAGGTGTCGAACACCGGGGAGCTGTTTTTT. Translated, it gives CATSRREVSNTGELFF.